This TCR beta chain was obtained from a study of shared clonotypes between healthy human individuals. Overall study context: The cohort comprised a couple of women and a few men. Their ages spanned 18 to 49 years. Study-wide results and limits: Non-shared clonotypes displayed generation probabilities falling below those of clonotypes present in all four donors.

CD45RO-negative, CCR7-positively selected cells formed the naive CD8 fraction, excluding terminally differentiated effector memory CD45RA+ cells. About this clone itself: What it recognizes is unknown.

Profiled with immunoSEQ multiplex PCR; TCRdb holds only in-frame clones, not every one. This table holds around 2,000,000 clones, approximately 94% found once. CDR1 MNHEY and CDR2 SMNVEV come from the germline V gene (reference sequence). Trimming took 2 bases from V and 2 from J; bases not matched to a gene: 5. The CDR3 has 15 residues. The J gene is TRBJ2-5, the V gene TRBV27; 7 bases agree with TRBD1. The source of this sequence is a man aged 18 to 30 in good health. Sequenced: naive CD8+ T cells sorted from blood. CDR3 DNA sequence: TGTGCCAGCAGTTTAATCGGGACAGTACAAGAGACCCAGTACTTC. Its translation: CASSLIGTVQETQYF.